The TCR beta chain described here comes from a study of blood T cell repertoires in COVID-19. Profiled with immunoSEQ multiplex PCR; TCRdb holds only in-frame clones, not every one. The data hold roughly 140,000 clones, with roughly four fifths observed a single time. The V gene end was trimmed by 5 bases and the J gene end by 4 bases; junction bases not matched to a gene: 8. The germline gives CDR1 MGHRA, CDR2 YSYEKL. This CDR3 is 15 amino acids long. The TCR was taken from a human donor in a cohort sampled during active COVID-19. Sequenced material: peripheral blood. The chain employs TRBV4-1 and TRBJ1-5, with 7 positions matching TRBD1. The CDR3 reads CASSVPGQPNQPQHF. CDR3 nucleotides: TGCGCCAGCAGCGTGCCGGGACAGCCGAATCAGCCCCAGCATTTT.